This T cell receptor (beta chain) emerged from a study of T cell responses to AZD1222 COVID-19 vaccine. The CDR3 runs 14 residues. The V gene lost 7 bases and the J gene lost 6 bases, with 22 bases spanning the gap. Germline V gives CDR1 SQVTM, CDR2 ANQGSEA. Clones were read by immunoSEQ multiplex PCR, and TCRdb kept only the in-frame ones, dropping some. The table lists about 140,000 clones, 85% to 95% of them singletons. V is TRBV29-1 and J is TRBJ2-7; the D gene is possibly TRBD2 (7 bases). The clonotype comes from an adult who had recovered from COVID-19. This specimen was peripheral blood, taken after recovery from COVID-19. The CDR3 region is CSARPRGARSEQYF. The CDR3 DNA sequence: TGCAGCGCCCGCCCCCGGGGGGCCCGTTCCGAGCAGTACTTC.